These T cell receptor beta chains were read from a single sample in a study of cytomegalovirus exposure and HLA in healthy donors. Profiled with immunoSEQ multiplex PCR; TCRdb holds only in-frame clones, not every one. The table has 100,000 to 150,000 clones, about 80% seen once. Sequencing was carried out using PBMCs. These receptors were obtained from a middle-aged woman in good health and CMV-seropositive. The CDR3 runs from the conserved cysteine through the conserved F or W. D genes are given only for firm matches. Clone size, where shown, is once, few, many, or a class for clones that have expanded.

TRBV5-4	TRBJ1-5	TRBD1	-	CASSLDRDRVNEHF	TGTGCCAGCAGCTTGGATAGGGACAGGGTTAACGAGCATTTT
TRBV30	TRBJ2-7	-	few	CAWTSAPYEQYF	TGTGCCTGGACTTCAGCGCCTTACGAGCAGTACTTC
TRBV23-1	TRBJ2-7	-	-	CASSQSRRVYEQYF	TGCGCCAGCAGTCAATCTCGCAGGGTATACGAGCAGTACTTC
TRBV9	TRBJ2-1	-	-	CASSVGHLSDEQFF	TGTGCCAGCAGCGTTGGGCACCTCTCGGATGAGCAGTTCTTC
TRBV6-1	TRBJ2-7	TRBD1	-	CASSEAPGQTYEQYF	TGTGCCAGCAGTGAAGCACCGGGACAGACCTACGAGCAGTACTTC
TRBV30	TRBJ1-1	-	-	CVVQGTFF	TGTGTCGTCCAGGGGACATTCTTT
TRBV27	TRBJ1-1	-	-	CASSSGLRGTEAFF	TGTGCCAGCAGTTCCGGACTCCGGGGCACTGAAGCTTTCTTT
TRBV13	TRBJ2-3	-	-	CASSYPRDTQYF	TGTGCCAGCAGCTACCCTAGGGATACGCAGTATTTT
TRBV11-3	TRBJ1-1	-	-	CASSLDTRNTEAFF	TGTGCCAGCAGCTTAGATACGCGGAACACTGAAGCTTTCTTT
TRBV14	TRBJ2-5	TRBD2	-	CASSPSVAGADEQYF	TGTGCCAGCAGCCCATCTGTAGCGGGGGCCGATGAGCAGTACTTC
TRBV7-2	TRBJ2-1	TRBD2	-	CASSPYRIAGETYNEQFF	TGTGCCAGCAGCCCATACCGGATAGCGGGAGAAACCTACAATGAGCAGTTCTTC
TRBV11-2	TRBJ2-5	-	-	CASSSGGQPSETQYF	TGTGCCAGCAGCTCCGGGGGACAGCCAAGTGAGACCCAGTACTTC
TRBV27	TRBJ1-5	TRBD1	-	CASSWTGGNQPQHF	TGTGCCAGCAGTTGGACAGGGGGCAATCAGCCCCAGCATTTT
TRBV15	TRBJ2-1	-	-	CATSIRTGGGSYNEQFF	TGTGCCACCAGCATAAGAACAGGGGGGGGATCCTACAATGAGCAGTTCTTC
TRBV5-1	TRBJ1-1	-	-	CASSLFPGKDTEAFF	TGCGCCAGCAGCTTGTTCCCAGGGAAGGACACTGAAGCTTTCTTT
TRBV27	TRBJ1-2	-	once	CASSLSGGYGYTF	TGTGCCAGCAGTTTATCTGGCGGATATGGCTACACCTTC
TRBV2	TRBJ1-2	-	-	CASSERGSGYTF	TGTGCCAGCAGTGAAAGGGGTAGTGGCTACACCTTC
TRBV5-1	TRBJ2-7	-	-	CASSATEYEQYF	TGCGCCAGCAGCGCAACAGAATACGAGCAGTACTTC
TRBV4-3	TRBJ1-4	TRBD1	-	CASSRTQGLGEKLFF	TGCGCCAGCAGCCGGACACAGGGGTTGGGTGAAAAACTGTTTTTT
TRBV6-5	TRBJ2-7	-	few	CASSYSRAYEQYF	TGTGCCAGCAGTTACTCGAGGGCCTACGAGCAGTACTTC
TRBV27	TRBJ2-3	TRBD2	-	CASSLAGGGTDTQYF	TGTGCCAGCAGTCTAGCGGGAGGGGGCACAGATACGCAGTATTTT
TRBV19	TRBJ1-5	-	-	CASSIHASRDQPQHF	TGTGCCAGTAGTATTCATGCCAGTCGGGATCAGCCCCAGCATTTT
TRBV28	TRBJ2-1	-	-	CASTDLSSNEQFF	TGTGCCAGCACCGACTTGAGCTCCAATGAGCAGTTCTTC
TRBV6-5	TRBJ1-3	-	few	CASSYSANSGNTIYF	TGTGCCAGCAGTTACTCAGCCAACTCTGGAAACACCATATATTTT
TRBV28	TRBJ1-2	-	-	CASSLIGDGYTF	TGTGCCAGCAGTTTGATCGGGGATGGCTACACCTTC
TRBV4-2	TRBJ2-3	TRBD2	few	CASSPRLAGSTDTQYF	TGTGCCAGCAGCCCCAGACTAGCGGGAAGCACAGATACGCAGTATTTT
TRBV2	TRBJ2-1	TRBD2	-	CASLTSGRGSSYNEQFF	TGTGCCAGCCTTACTAGCGGGAGGGGAAGCTCCTACAATGAGCAGTTCTTC
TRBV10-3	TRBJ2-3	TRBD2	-	CAISGTTSGGDTQYF	TGTGCCATCAGTGGCACGACTAGCGGGGGAGATACGCAGTATTTT
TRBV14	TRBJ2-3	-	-	CASSPLQGRSTDTQYF	TGTGCCAGCAGCCCGTTACAGGGTCGGAGCACAGATACGCAGTATTTT
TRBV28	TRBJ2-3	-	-	CASSLSGSTDTQYF	TGTGCCAGCAGTTTATCGGGGAGCACAGATACGCAGTATTTT
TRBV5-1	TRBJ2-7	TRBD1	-	CASSVRDRSYEQYF	TGCGCCAGCAGCGTCCGGGACAGGAGCTACGAGCAGTACTTC
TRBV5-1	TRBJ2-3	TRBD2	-	CASSSGLAGVRLSTDTQYF	TGCGCCAGCAGCTCCGGACTAGCGGGAGTGAGGCTGAGCACAGATACGCAGTATTTT
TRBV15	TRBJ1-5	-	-	CATSRDRVDQPQHF	TGTGCCACCAGCAGAGACAGGGTTGATCAGCCCCAGCATTTT
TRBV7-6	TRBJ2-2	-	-	CASTAGRSTGELFF	TGTGCCAGCACGGCAGGGCGGTCCACCGGGGAGCTGTTTTTT
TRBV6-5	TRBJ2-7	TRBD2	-	CASSYSSGSYEQYF	TGTGCCAGCAGTTACTCTAGCGGGTCCTACGAGCAGTACTTC
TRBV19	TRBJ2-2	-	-	CASSAGQGSGELFF	TGTGCCAGTAGCGCAGGTCAGGGGTCGGGGGAGCTGTTTTTT
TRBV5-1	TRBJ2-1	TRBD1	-	CASSFGQGGFWNEQFF	TGCGCCAGCAGCTTCGGACAGGGGGGATTTTGGAATGAGCAGTTCTTC